Listed below are T cell receptor beta chains from one sample, sequenced in a study of a mutant IDH1 vaccine in newly diagnosed glioma. Profiled with immunoSEQ multiplex PCR; TCRdb holds only in-frame clones, not every one. The top ten clones hold roughly 2.2% of a sample with about 82,000 clones, about 82% of them seen once. Which antigens these TCRs recognize remains unknown. The sample was PBMCs, taken from a glioma patient whose treatment included an IDH1 peptide vaccine. The receptors here all came from a man aged 25-45 years with glioma. Some clones in this sample may be carry-over from other donors' samples. Both conserved end residues are part of each CDR3. D genes are given only for firm matches. A row's size may be missing; if present it is once, few, many or a size class.

j_gene: TRBJ2-3
d_gene: NA
abundance: NA
v_gene: TRBV5-1
CDR3aa: CATSKGSTDTQYF
CDR3nt: TGCGCCACCTCGAAAGGGTCCACAGATACGCAGTATTTT

j_gene: TRBJ2-7
d_gene: NA
abundance: NA
v_gene: TRBV27
CDR3aa: CASSLAGTASLQEQYF
CDR3nt: TGTGCCAGCAGTTTAGCGGGGACAGCCAGTCTACAGGAGCAGTACTTC

j_gene: TRBJ2-7
d_gene: TRBD1
abundance: NA
v_gene: TRBV6-1
CDR3aa: CASSEVGQGIYEQYF
CDR3nt: TGTGCCAGCAGTGAAGTGGGACAGGGGATCTACGAGCAGTACTTC

j_gene: TRBJ1-1
d_gene: NA
abundance: NA
v_gene: TRBV6-5
CDR3aa: CASSASRQGNTEAFF
CDR3nt: TGTGCCAGCAGTGCCAGTAGGCAGGGGAACACTGAAGCTTTCTTT

j_gene: TRBJ2-7
d_gene: NA
abundance: NA
v_gene: TRBV29-1
CDR3aa: CSVEVGRRYEQYF
CDR3nt: TGCAGCGTTGAAGTCGGGAGACGGTACGAGCAGTACTTC

j_gene: TRBJ1-2
d_gene: NA
abundance: NA
v_gene: TRBV29-1
CDR3aa: CSVVGGSKYGYTF
CDR3nt: TGCAGCGTTGTCGGGGGATCGAAGTATGGCTACACCTTC

j_gene: TRBJ1-4
d_gene: NA
abundance: once
v_gene: TRBV16
CDR3aa: CASSLYSPHRGTNEKLFF
CDR3nt: TGTGCCAGCAGCCTCTATTCCCCCCATAGAGGTACTAATGAAAAACTGTTTTTT

j_gene: TRBJ1-5
d_gene: TRBD1
abundance: NA
v_gene: TRBV18
CDR3aa: CASSRLGQGFNQPQHF
CDR3nt: TGTGCCAGCTCTCGTTTGGGACAGGGGTTCAATCAGCCCCAGCATTTT

j_gene: TRBJ2-1
d_gene: NA
abundance: once
v_gene: TRBV9
CDR3aa: CASSVGLRGSYNEQFF
CDR3nt: TGTGCCAGCAGCGTAGGGCTCCGGGGGAGTTACAATGAGCAGTTCTTC

j_gene: TRBJ1-5
d_gene: NA
abundance: NA
v_gene: TRBV27
CDR3aa: CASSSRQYNQPQHF
CDR3nt: TGTGCCAGCAGTTCCCGACAGTACAATCAGCCCCAGCATTTT

j_gene: TRBJ2-7
d_gene: TRBD1
abundance: NA
v_gene: TRBV5-1
CDR3aa: CASSPTGQFAYEQYF
CDR3nt: TGCGCCAGCAGCCCCACGGGACAGTTCGCCTACGAGCAGTACTTC

j_gene: TRBJ2-7
d_gene: TRBD2
abundance: NA
v_gene: TRBV5-1
CDR3aa: CASSYMTSEGEQYF
CDR3nt: TGCGCCAGCAGCTATATGACTAGCGAAGGGGAGCAGTACTTC

j_gene: TRBJ1-1
d_gene: NA
abundance: once
v_gene: TRBV4-1
CDR3aa: CASSQEDHRAASNTEAFF
CDR3nt: TGCGCCAGCAGCCAAGAGGATCACCGGGCGGCATCGAACACTGAAGCTTTCTTT

j_gene: TRBJ1-1
d_gene: TRBD1
abundance: NA
v_gene: TRBV6-6
CDR3aa: CASSRTGENTEAFF
CDR3nt: TGTGCCAGCAGTAGGACAGGTGAGAACACTGAAGCTTTCTTT

j_gene: TRBJ2-3
d_gene: NA
abundance: NA
v_gene: TRBV18
CDR3aa: CASSPPAQDTQYF
CDR3nt: TGTGCCAGCTCACCTCCGGCTCAAGATACGCAGTATTTT

j_gene: TRBJ1-2
d_gene: NA
abundance: NA
v_gene: TRBV13
CDR3aa: CASSFGSFYGYTF
CDR3nt: TGTGCCAGCAGCTTCGGGAGCTTTTATGGCTACACCTTC

j_gene: TRBJ1-1
d_gene: NA
abundance: NA
v_gene: TRBV6-5
CDR3aa: CATNKRGLSTEAFF
CDR3nt: TGTGCCACCAACAAACGGGGGTTAAGTACTGAAGCTTTCTTT

j_gene: TRBJ2-5
d_gene: TRBD1
abundance: NA
v_gene: TRBV5-4
CDR3aa: CASSQRTGEMGETQYF
CDR3nt: TGTGCCAGCAGCCAAAGGACAGGGGAGATGGGGGAGACCCAGTACTTC

j_gene: TRBJ2-6
d_gene: NA
abundance: NA
v_gene: TRBV18
CDR3aa: CASSPPGTPTPGANVLTF
CDR3nt: TGTGCCAGCTCACCTCCGGGAACTCCAACCCCCGGGGCCAACGTCCTGACTTTC

j_gene: TRBJ2-5
d_gene: TRBD1
abundance: NA
v_gene: TRBV7-8
CDR3aa: CASSLSGGLETQYF
CDR3nt: TGTGCCAGCAGCTTATCAGGGGGCCTTGAGACCCAGTACTTC

j_gene: TRBJ1-1
d_gene: TRBD1
abundance: NA
v_gene: TRBV7-9
CDR3aa: CASSLGWGQGADEAFF
CDR3nt: TGTGCCAGCAGCTTAGGTTGGGGTCAGGGGGCGGATGAAGCTTTCTTT

j_gene: TRBJ2-2
d_gene: NA
abundance: few
v_gene: TRBV30
CDR3aa: CAWSMDSRGSGELFF
CDR3nt: TGTGCCTGGAGCATGGACTCAAGGGGATCCGGGGAGCTGTTTTTT

j_gene: TRBJ1-4
d_gene: TRBD1
abundance: NA
v_gene: TRBV19
CDR3aa: CASNGQGDEKLFF
CDR3nt: TGTGCCAGTAATGGACAGGGGGACGAAAAACTGTTTTTT

j_gene: TRBJ2-7
d_gene: NA
abundance: NA
v_gene: TRBV2
CDR3aa: CASSGLPFNEQYF
CDR3nt: TGTGCCAGCAGTGGCCTCCCCTTTAACGAGCAGTACTTC

j_gene: TRBJ1-4
d_gene: NA
abundance: NA
v_gene: TRBV4-2
CDR3aa: CASGTGSTREKLFF
CDR3nt: TGTGCCAGCGGGACGGGGAGTACGCGGGAAAAACTGTTTTTT

j_gene: TRBJ2-5
d_gene: NA
abundance: NA
v_gene: TRBV28
CDR3aa: CASRSRDSFRQQYF
CDR3nt: TGTGCCAGCAGATCCCGGGACTCGTTTCGGCAACAGTACTTC

j_gene: TRBJ2-7
d_gene: NA
abundance: NA
v_gene: TRBV27
CDR3aa: CASSPGMPYEQYF
CDR3nt: TGTGCCAGCAGCCCCGGGATGCCCTACGAGCAGTACTTC

j_gene: TRBJ1-1
d_gene: NA
abundance: NA
v_gene: TRBV6-5
CDR3aa: CASSYVGKMGTEAFF
CDR3nt: TGTGCCAGCAGTTATGTCGGCAAGATGGGTACTGAAGCTTTCTTT

j_gene: TRBJ2-4
d_gene: NA
abundance: NA
v_gene: TRBV28
CDR3aa: CATGLVKNIQYF
CDR3nt: TGTGCCACGGGGTTGGTCAAAAACATTCAGTACTTC

j_gene: TRBJ1-3
d_gene: TRBD1
abundance: NA
v_gene: TRBV18
CDR3aa: CASSLGQGNSGNTIYF
CDR3nt: TGTGCCAGCTCACTCGGACAGGGGAATTCTGGAAACACCATATATTTT